This T cell receptor (beta chain) emerged from a study of CD8 T cells in ankylosing spondylitis. Researchers built TCR beta libraries using quantitative 5'-RACE with molecular barcodes. Via MiXCR, TCRdb re-called the 5' RACE reads, giving one row per CDR3 protein. Among fewer than 200,000 distinct CDR3 sequences listed, approximately 18% were seen once. With regard to this clonotype: Its antigen is not identified.

The length of the CDR3 is 15 residues. Germline CDR1 reads MNHEY; CDR2 reads SVGAGI. Trimming removed 0 bases from V and 13 bases from J, with 19 bases in between. Study-level points and caveats: A TCR beta motif of roughly eight highly homologous variants appeared characteristic of ankylosing spondylitis blood.

The TCR was taken from a male donor aged 10 to 30 with ankylosing spondylitis or in good health (not recorded which). The chain has TRBV6-5 and TRBJ2-1; D gene unclear. Sequenced material: blood, either unsorted or a sorted T cell fraction (not recorded which). The DNA for the CDR3 is TGTGCCAGCAGTTACTCGATGCCAAGTTTTGATGGTCAGTTCTTC. It encodes CASSYSMPSFDGQFF.